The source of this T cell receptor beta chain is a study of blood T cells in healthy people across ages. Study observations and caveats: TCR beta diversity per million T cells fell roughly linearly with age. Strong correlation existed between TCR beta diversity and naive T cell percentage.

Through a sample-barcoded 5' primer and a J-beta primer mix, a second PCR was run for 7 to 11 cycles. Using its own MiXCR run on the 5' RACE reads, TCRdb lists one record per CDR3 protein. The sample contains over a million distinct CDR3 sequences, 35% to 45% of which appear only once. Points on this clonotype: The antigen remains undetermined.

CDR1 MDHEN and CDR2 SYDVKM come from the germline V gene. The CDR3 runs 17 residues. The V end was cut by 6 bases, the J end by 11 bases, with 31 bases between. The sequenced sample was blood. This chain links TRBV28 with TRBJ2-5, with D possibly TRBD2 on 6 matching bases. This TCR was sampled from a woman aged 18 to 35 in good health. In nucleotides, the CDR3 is TGTGCCAGCAGGACAACCTCAGCGGGTGGGTTTTTAAATGAGCAGTACTTC. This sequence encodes CASRTTSAGGFLNEQYF.